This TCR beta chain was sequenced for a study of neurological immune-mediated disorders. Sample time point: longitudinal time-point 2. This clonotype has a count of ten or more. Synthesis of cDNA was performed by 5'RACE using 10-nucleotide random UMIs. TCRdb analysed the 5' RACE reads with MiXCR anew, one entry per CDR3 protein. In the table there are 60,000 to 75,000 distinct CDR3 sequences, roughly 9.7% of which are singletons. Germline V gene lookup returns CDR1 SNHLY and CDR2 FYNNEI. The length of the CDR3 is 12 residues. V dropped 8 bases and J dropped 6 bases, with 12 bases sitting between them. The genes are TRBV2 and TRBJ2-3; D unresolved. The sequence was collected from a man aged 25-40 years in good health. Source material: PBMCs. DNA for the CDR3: TGTGCCAGCGGGAAAGGCATGGATACGCAGTATTTT. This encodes CASGKGMDTQYF.